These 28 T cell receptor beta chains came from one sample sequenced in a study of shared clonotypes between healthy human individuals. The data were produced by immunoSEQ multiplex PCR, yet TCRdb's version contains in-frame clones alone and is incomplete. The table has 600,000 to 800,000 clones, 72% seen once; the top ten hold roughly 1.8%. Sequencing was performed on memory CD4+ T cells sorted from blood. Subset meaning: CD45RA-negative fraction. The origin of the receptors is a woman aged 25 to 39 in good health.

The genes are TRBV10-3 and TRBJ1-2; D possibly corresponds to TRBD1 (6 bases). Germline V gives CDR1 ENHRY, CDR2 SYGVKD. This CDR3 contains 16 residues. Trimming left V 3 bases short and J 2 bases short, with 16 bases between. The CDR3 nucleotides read TGTGCCATCAGTGACCCAGCGGTCGGACAGAACTATGGCTACACCTTC. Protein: CAISDPAVGQNYGYTF.

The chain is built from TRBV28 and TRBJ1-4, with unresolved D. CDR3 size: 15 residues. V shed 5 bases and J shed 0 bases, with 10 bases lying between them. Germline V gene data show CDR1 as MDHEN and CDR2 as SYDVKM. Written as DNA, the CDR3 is TGTGCCAGCAGTGCCTCTGGAGCAACTAATGAAAAACTGTTTTTT. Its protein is CASSASGATNEKLFF.

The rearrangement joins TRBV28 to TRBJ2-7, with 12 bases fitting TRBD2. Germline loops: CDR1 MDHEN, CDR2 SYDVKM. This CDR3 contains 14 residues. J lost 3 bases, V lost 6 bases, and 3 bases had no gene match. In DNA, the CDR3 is TGTGCCAGCAGGCCGACTAGCGGGAGCTACGAGCAGTACTTC. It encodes CASRPTSGSYEQYF.

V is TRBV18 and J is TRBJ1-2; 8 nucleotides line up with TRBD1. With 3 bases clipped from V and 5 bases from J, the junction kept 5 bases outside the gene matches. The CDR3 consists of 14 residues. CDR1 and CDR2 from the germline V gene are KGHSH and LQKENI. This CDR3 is CASSPDRGRYGYTF. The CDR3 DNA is TGTGCCAGCTCACCTGACAGGGGCCGTTATGGCTACACCTTC.

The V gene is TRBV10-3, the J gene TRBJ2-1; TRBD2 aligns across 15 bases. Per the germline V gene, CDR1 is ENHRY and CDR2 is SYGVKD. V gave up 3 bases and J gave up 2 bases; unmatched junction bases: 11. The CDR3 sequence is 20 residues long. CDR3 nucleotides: TGTGCCATCAGTGACGCGTCGGGACTAGCGGGAGGCTCCGCCTACAATGAGCAGTTCTTC. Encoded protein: CAISDASGLAGGSAYNEQFF.

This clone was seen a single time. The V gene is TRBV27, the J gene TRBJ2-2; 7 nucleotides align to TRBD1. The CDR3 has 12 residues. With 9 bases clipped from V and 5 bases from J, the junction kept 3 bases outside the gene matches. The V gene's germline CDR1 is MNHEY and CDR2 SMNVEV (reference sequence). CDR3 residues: CASTGVTGELFF. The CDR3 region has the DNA TGTGCCAGTACAGGGGTTACCGGGGAGCTGTTTTTT.

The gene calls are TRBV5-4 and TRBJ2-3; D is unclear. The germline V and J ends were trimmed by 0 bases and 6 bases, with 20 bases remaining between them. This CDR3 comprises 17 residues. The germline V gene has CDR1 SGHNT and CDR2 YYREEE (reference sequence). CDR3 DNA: TGTGCCAGCAGCTTGGCCAGAGCTTCGAGCGATACCGATACGCAGTATTTT. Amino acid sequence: CASSLARASSDTDTQYF.

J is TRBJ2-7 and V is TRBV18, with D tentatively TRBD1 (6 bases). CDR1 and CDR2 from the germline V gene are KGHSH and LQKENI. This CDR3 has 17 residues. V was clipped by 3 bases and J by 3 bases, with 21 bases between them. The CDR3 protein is CASSPLGRGTSRYEQYF. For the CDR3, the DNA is TGTGCCAGCTCACCCTTGGGGCGAGGGACATCGCGCTACGAGCAGTACTTC.

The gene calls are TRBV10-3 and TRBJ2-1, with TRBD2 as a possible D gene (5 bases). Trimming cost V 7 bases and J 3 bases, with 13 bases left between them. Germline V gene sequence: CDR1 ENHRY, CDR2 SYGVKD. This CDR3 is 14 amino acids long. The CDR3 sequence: CAIMNGGGYNEQFF. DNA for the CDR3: TGTGCCATCATGAATGGCGGAGGCTACAATGAGCAGTTCTTC.

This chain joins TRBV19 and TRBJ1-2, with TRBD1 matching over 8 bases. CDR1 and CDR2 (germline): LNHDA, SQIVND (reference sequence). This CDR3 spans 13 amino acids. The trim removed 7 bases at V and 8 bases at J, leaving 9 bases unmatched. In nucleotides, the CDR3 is TGTGCCAGTAACCAGGGGGCGCGGTTAGGCTACACCTTC. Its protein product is CASNQGARLGYTF.

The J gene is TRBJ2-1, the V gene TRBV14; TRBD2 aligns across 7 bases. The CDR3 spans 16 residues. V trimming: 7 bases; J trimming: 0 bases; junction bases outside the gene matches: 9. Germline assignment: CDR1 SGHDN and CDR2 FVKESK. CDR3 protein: CASTAIGGSSYNEQFF. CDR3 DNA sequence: TGTGCCAGCACCGCCATCGGGGGGAGCTCCTACAATGAGCAGTTCTTC.

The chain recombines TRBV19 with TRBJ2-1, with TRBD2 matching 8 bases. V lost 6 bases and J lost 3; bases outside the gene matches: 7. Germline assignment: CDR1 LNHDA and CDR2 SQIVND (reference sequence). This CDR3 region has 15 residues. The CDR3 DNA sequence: TGTGCCAGTAGGGAGGCGGGAGGCATCTACAATGAGCAGTTCTTC. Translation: CASREAGGIYNEQFF.

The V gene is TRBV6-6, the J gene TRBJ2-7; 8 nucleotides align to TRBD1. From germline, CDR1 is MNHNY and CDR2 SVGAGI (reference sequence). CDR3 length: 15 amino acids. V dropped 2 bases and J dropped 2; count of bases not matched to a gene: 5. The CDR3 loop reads CASSYDGQGPYEQYF. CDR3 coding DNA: TGTGCCAGCAGTTACGACGGACAGGGCCCCTACGAGCAGTACTTC.

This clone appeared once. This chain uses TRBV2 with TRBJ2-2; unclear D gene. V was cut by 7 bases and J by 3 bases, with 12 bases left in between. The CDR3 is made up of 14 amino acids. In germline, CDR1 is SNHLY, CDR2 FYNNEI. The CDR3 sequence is CASKRRRDTGELFF. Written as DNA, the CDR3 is TGTGCCAGCAAAAGAAGGCGAGACACCGGGGAGCTGTTTTTT.

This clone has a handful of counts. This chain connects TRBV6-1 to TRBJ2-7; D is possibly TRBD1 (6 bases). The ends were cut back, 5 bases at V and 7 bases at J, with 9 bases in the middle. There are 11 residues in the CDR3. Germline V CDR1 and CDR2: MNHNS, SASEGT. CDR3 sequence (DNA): TGTGCCAGCAGTACAGGGCATGAGCAGTACTTC. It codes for CASSTGHEQYF.

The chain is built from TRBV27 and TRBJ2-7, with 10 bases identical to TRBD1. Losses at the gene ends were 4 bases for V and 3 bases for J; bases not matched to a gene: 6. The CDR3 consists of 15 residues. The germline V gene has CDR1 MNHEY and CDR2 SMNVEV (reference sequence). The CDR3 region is CASSSPGQGHYEQYF. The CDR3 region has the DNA TGTGCCAGCAGTTCTCCGGGACAGGGGCACTACGAGCAGTACTTC.

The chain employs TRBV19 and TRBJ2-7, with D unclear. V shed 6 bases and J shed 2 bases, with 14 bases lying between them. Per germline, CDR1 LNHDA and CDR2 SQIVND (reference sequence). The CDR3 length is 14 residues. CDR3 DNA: TGTGCCAGTAGGAAACGGGCTGGGACCTACGAGCAGTACTTC. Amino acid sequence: CASRKRAGTYEQYF.

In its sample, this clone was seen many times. CDR3 sequence reads: CASSKEGQGQETQYF. The CDR3 coding sequence is TGTGCCAGCAGTAAAGAGGGACAGGGTCAAGAGACCCAGTACTTC. The genes are TRBV2 and TRBJ2-5; 9 bases are a match to TRBD1. Germline V gene lookup returns CDR1 SNHLY and CDR2 FYNNEI. The CDR3 has 15 residues. V trimming: 5 bases; J trimming: 2 bases; junction bases outside the gene matches: 6.

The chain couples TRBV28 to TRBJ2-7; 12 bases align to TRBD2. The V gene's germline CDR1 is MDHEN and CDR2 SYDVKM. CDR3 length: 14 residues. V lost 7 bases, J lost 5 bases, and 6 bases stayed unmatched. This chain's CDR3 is CASITSGRYNEQYF. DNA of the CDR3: TGTGCCAGCATAACTAGCGGGAGGTATAACGAGCAGTACTTC.

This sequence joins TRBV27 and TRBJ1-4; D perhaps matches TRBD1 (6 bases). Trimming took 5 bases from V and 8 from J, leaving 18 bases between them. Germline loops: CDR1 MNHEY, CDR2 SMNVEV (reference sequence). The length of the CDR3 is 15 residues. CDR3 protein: CASSPRRDQGEKLFF. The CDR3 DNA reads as TGTGCCAGCAGTCCACGCCGGGACCAGGGGGAAAAACTGTTTTTT.

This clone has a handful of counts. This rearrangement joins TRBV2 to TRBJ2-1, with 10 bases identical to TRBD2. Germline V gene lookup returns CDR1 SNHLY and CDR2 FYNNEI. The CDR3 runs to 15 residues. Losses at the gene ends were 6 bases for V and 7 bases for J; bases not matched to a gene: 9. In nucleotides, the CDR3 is TGTGCCAGCAGGTTACTAGCGGGGCCCCGTAATGAGCAGTTCTTC. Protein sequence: CASRLLAGPRNEQFF.

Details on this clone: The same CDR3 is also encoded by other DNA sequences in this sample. CDR3 in amino acids: CASSDEGSSYNEQFF. CDR3 coding DNA: TGTGCCAGCAGTGACGAGGGTTCCTCCTACAATGAGCAGTTCTTC. The chain is built from TRBV6-4 and TRBJ2-1, with D tentatively TRBD2 (5 bases). The CDR3 runs 15 residues. Trimming took off 2 bases at V and 0 bases at J, with 8 bases between the two ends. Germline-derived CDR1 and CDR2 are MRHNA and SNTAGT.

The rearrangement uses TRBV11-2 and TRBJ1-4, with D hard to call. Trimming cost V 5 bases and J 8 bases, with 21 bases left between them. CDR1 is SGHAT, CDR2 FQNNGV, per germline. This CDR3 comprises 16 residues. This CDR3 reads CASSRASDLDGEKLFF. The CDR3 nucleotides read TGTGCCAGCAGCCGGGCCAGTGACCTTGACGGGGAAAAACTGTTTTTT. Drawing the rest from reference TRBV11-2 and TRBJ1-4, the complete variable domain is EAGVAQSPRYKIIEKRQSVAFWCNPISGHATLYWYQQILGQGPKLLIQFQNNGVVDDSQLPKDRFSAERLKGVDSTLKIQPAKLEDSAVYLCASSRASDLDGEKLFFGSGTQLSVL.

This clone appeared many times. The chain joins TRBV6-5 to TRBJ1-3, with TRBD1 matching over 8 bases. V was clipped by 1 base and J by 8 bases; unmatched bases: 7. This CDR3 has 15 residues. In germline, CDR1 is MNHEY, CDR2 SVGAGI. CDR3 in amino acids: CASSYFTGTGDTIYF. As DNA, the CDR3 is TGTGCCAGCAGTTACTTTACCGGGACAGGAGACACCATATATTTT.

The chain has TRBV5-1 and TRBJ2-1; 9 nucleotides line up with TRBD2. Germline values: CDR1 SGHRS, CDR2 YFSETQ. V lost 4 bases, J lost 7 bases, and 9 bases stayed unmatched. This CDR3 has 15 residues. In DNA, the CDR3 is TGCGCCAGCAGCCAAGGACTAGCGCTTTTAAATGAGCAGTTCTTC. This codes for CASSQGLALLNEQFF.

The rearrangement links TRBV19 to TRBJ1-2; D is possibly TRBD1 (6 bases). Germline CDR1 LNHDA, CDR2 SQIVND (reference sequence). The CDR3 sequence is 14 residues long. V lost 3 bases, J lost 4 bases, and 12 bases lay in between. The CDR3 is CASSIGQIPYGYTF. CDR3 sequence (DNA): TGTGCCAGTAGTATCGGACAGATACCCTATGGCTACACCTTC.

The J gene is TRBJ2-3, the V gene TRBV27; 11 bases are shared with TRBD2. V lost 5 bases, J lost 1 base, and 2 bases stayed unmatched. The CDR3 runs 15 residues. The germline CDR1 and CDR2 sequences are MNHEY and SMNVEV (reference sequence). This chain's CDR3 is CASSILAGGTDTQYF. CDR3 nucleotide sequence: TGTGCCAGCAGTATACTAGCGGGAGGCACAGATACGCAGTATTTT.

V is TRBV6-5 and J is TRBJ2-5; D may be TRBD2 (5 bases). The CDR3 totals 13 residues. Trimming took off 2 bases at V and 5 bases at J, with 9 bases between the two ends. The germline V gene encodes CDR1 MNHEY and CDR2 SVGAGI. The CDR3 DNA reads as TGTGCCAGCAGTTACGGGAGTCAGGAGACCCAGTACTTC. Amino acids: CASSYGSQETQYF.